This entry features one TCR beta chain sequence. Original processing notes: Reference gene primer amplification gave nucleated cell count estimates. Data came from immunoSEQ multiplex PCR; TCRdb stores just in-frame clones and leaves some out. V, J and clone size are taken as reported in that table, and D and trimming were inferred from the DNA itself. This sample yields over 120,000 clones, of which about 91% are seen a single time; approximately 0.98% belongs to the top ten. These data originate in a study of blood T cell repertoires in COVID-19. Study-wide background: Donors in the United States, Italy and Spain gave samples during acute or convalescent COVID-19. Sources were T cells, B-cell-depleted T cells, or PBMCs; the material itself was cDNA or gDNA.

The germline gives CDR1 MNHEY, CDR2 SVGAGI. V gave up 4 bases and J gave up 1 base, with 13 bases separating them. This CDR3 is 15 amino acids long. The clonotype comes from a woman in her 50s with acute or convalescent COVID-19. The genes are TRBV6-5 and TRBJ1-1; maybe TRBD1 (6 bases). Sequencing was carried out using peripheral blood. CDR3 amino acids: CASSSRTERNTEAFF. The DNA for the CDR3 is TGTGCCAGCAGTTCCCGGACAGAGCGGAACACTGAAGCTTTCTTT.